These T cell receptor beta chains were read from a single sample in a study of blood T cell repertoires in COVID-19. Assay used: immunoSEQ multiplex PCR; TCRdb lists only in-frame clones, some missing. The sample carries approximately 150,000 clones, about 85% recorded once. The sample taken for sequencing was peripheral blood. The receptors originated from a human donor with acute or convalescent COVID-19. The donor label of this sample is uncertain. The CDR3 runs from the conserved cysteine through the conserved F or W. A D gene is named only where the DNA matches it firmly. Size values are once, few and many counts, or a class for expanded clones, and some rows have none.

once,17,.,TRBV4-3,TRBJ2-3,TGCGCCAGCAGCCAAGATCTACTCATGACTAGCACAGATACGCAGTATTTT,CASSQDLLMTSTDTQYF
.,15,.,TRBV19,TRBJ2-3,TGTGCCAGTAGCGACTCCACTACACGCACAGATACGCAGTATTTT,CASSDSTTRTDTQYF
.,14,.,TRBV7-3,TRBJ2-3,TGTGCCAGCAGCACACAATCGAACACAGATACGCAGTATTTT,CASSTQSNTDTQYF
.,14,TRBD1,TRBV5-1,TRBJ2-3,TGCGCCAGCTCGGGACAGGGAAGACCAGATACGCAGTATTTT,CASSGQGRPDTQYF
.,14,.,TRBV4-3,TRBJ1-4,TGCGCCAGCAGGGAGGAGGGTCCTAATGAAAAACTGTTTTTT,CASREEGPNEKLFF
.,15,.,TRBV5-1,TRBJ1-5,TGCGCCAGCAGCTTGGTTCCGGGTAGCAATCAGCCCCAGCATTTT,CASSLVPGSNQPQHF
.,13,.,TRBV19,TRBJ2-5,TGTGCCAGCGGACGGCGGGGTCCAGAGACCCAGTACTTC,CASGRRGPETQYF
.,18,TRBD1,TRBV5-5,TRBJ2-6,TGTGCCAGCAGCTTGACAGGGGGATTGCTCTATGGGGCCAACGTCCTGACTTTC,CASSLTGGLLYGANVLTF
few,13,.,TRBV11-3,TRBJ2-5,TGTGCCAGCAGCTTGTTCCTAAAAGAGACCCAGTACTTC,CASSLFLKETQYF
.,16,TRBD1,TRBV5-6,TRBJ1-2,TGTGCCAGCAGCCCGGGACAGAGGGGTATTAACTATGGCTACACCTTC,CASSPGQRGINYGYTF
.,16,TRBD1,TRBV2,TRBJ1-1,TGTGCCATTTCGGGGGGGACAGGGGGACCGAACACTGAAGCTTTCTTT,CAISGGTGGPNTEAFF
once,14,TRBD1,TRBV2,TRBJ2-7,TGTGCCAGCACATTACAGGGGGTCTCCTACGAGCAGTACTTC,CASTLQGVSYEQYF
.,13,TRBD2,TRBV29-1,TRBJ2-1,TGCAGCGTTGAAGGGCTAGCGGGCAATGAGCAGTTCTTC,CSVEGLAGNEQFF
.,17,.,TRBV19,TRBJ1-1,TGTGCCAGTAGTATTGGGGGGGCAGTAAATTTGAACACTGAAGCTTTCTTT,CASSIGGAVNLNTEAFF
.,16,.,TRBV7-3,TRBJ2-5,TGTGCCAGCAGCTTATACCCAGCAGGGAACCAAGAGACCCAGTACTTC,CASSLYPAGNQETQYF
.,16,TRBD2,TRBV9,TRBJ2-5,TGTGCCAGCAGCGTTTCCGGACTAGCGGGAGGAGAGACCCAGTACTTC,CASSVSGLAGGETQYF
once,13,TRBD1,TRBV12-3/TRBV12-4,TRBJ1-1,TGTGCCAGCAGTCAGGGGGACGGCACTGAAGCTTTCTTT,CASSQGDGTEAFF